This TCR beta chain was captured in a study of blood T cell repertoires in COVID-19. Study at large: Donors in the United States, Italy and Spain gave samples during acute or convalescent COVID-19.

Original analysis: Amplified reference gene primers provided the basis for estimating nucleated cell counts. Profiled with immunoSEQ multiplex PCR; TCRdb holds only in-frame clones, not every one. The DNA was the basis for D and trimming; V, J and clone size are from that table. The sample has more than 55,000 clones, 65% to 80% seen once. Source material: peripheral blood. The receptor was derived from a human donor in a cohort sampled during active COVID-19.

CDR3 nucleotide sequence: TGTGCCAGCAGTCCCGAGGGTTCCATGGGAGGGGATCAGCCCCAGCATTTT. The encoded protein is CASSPEGSMGGDQPQHF. The rearrangement uses TRBV6-2 or TRBV6-3 and TRBJ1-5, with D possibly TRBD1 on 5 matching bases. Germline CDR1 reads MNHEY; CDR2 reads SVGEGT. Trimming removed 5 bases from V and 5 bases from J, with 22 bases in between. The CDR3 consists of 17 residues.